Sequencing of this TCR beta chain was carried out in a study of blood T cell repertoires in COVID-19. For the study at large: Whether acute or convalescent, the COVID-19 samples came from the United States, Italy and Spain. T cells, B-cell-depleted T cells, or PBMCs provided the cDNA or gDNA that served as material.

The CDR3 is made up of 15 amino acids. Germline V gene data show CDR1 as SGHAT and CDR2 as FQNNGV. The germline V and J ends were trimmed by 7 bases and 3 bases, with 19 bases remaining between them. Recruited during active infection, patients (from Seattle) were subsequently followed longitudinally. Original methodology: Reference gene primer amplification gave nucleated cell count estimates. Produced via immunoSEQ multiplex PCR; TCRdb's table is partial and in-frame only. From that table come the V and J calls and clone size; the DNA was used to work out D and trimming. In the table there are about 150,000 clones, approximately 91% of which are singletons.

This chain uses TRBV11-2 with TRBJ2-7, with D tentatively TRBD2 (5 bases). This receptor was taken from a young man with COVID-19, enrolled during active disease. Sequencing was done on a sample of peripheral blood. The CDR3 here is CASTLLLGAYYEQYF. The CDR3 bases are TGTGCCAGCACCCTACTCTTGGGAGCCTACTACGAGCAGTACTTC. Complete variable domain (other parts from reference TRBV11-2 and TRBJ2-7): EAGVAQSPRYKIIEKRQSVAFWCNPISGHATLYWYQQILGQGPKLLIQFQNNGVVDDSQLPKDRFSAERLKGVDSTLKIQPAKLEDSAVYLCASTLLLGAYYEQYFGPGTRLTVT.